One and the same sample provided the 14 T cell receptor beta chains below, sequenced in a study of T cells after yellow fever vaccination. TCRdb re-analysed the 5' RACE reads in MiXCR, keeping a single row per CDR3 protein. The sample lists under 400,000 distinct CDR3 sequences, roughly 12% occurring once. This specimen was PBMCs, taken on the day of the first yellow fever vaccination. The receptors stem from a man aged 18-30 years who received the YFV17D yellow fever vaccine.

The rearrangement links TRBV6-1 to TRBJ2-2; no reliable D call. CDR3 size: 14 residues. The germline V gene has CDR1 MNHNS and CDR2 SASEGT. Deletions cut 6 bases from V and 1 base from J, with 9 bases between. The DNA for the CDR3 is TGTGCCAGCAGCCAAAAGAGGAACACCGGGGAGCTGTTTTTT. It yields the protein CASSQKRNTGELFF.

This clonotype was seen at least ten times. The V gene is TRBV12-3 or TRBV12-4, the J gene TRBJ1-1; D is undetermined. Trimming removed 2 bases at V and 1 base at J, with 5 bases between. CDR3 size: 13 residues. DNA of the CDR3: TGTGCCAGCAGTTTACGACGGAACACTGAAGCTTTCTTT. Its protein product is CASSLRRNTEAFF.

This clonotype was counted at least ten times. J is TRBJ2-7 and V is TRBV12-3 or TRBV12-4; 13 positions match TRBD2. J lost 4 bases, V lost 4 bases, and 1 base had no gene match. This CDR3 is 14 amino acids long. For the CDR3, the DNA is TGTGCCAGCAGTTGGGGACTAGCGGGGTACGAGCAGTACTTC. Translated: CASSWGLAGYEQYF.

The chain couples TRBV4-1 to TRBJ2-7, with TRBD1 identical over 7 bases. Germline V gene data show CDR1 as MGHRA and CDR2 as YSYEKL. Unmatched junction bases numbered 10, after V lost 4 bases and J lost 7 bases. CDR3 size: 14 residues. The DNA of the CDR3 is TGCGCCAGCAGCCCAGGACAGGACTTAGGGGAGCAGTACTTC. The encoded protein is CASSPGQDLGEQYF.

The sample holds many counts of this clonotype. V is TRBV11-2 and J is TRBJ2-2; D is possibly TRBD2 (5 bases). V gave up 5 bases and J gave up 2 bases, with 9 bases separating them. Germline CDR1 and CDR2: SGHAT and FQNNGV. The CDR3 has 14 residues. Written as DNA, the CDR3 is TGTGCCAGCAGCCCGCGACTAAACACCGGGGAGCTGTTTTTT. Its protein product is CASSPRLNTGELFF.

In its sample, this clonotype was seen many times. The rearrangement joins TRBV5-1 to TRBJ2-7, with 11 bases identical to TRBD1. The CDR3 contains 15 residues. Germline lookup yields CDR1 SGHRS and CDR2 YFSETQ. The ends lost 0 bases at V and 4 bases at J; junction bases unmatched: 3. The CDR3 reads CASSLAGTGGYEQYF. In DNA form, the CDR3 reads TGCGCCAGCAGCTTGGCCGGGACAGGGGGTTACGAGCAGTACTTC.

The table lists this clonotype with a few counts. The chain recombines TRBV6-5 with TRBJ2-7; TRBD1 or TRBD2 may be the D gene (6 bases each). The germline CDR1 and CDR2 sequences are MNHEY and SVGAGI. The CDR3 consists of 17 residues. The V end lost 0 bases, the J end lost 0 bases, and 15 bases lay between the germline ends. CDR3 amino acids: CASSYSGGGQLSYEQYF. CDR3 DNA: TGTGCCAGCAGTTACTCGGGGGGCGGGCAGCTCTCCTACGAGCAGTACTTC.

This clonotype appeared many times. The chain joins TRBV7-2 to TRBJ1-5, with 7 bases matching TRBD1. The junction had 4 bases not matched to a gene; V was cut back by 3 bases and J by 5 bases. Germline lookup yields CDR1 SGHTA and CDR2 FQGNSA. The CDR3 is made up of 14 amino acids. CDR3 amino acids: CASSLRQGDQPQHF. DNA of the CDR3: TGTGCCAGCAGCTTGCGACAGGGAGATCAGCCCCAGCATTTT.

The J gene is TRBJ1-4, the V gene TRBV9; D not certain. The CDR3 consists of 13 residues. Germline V CDR1 and CDR2: SGDLS, YYNGEE. V lost 4 bases and J 8 bases, leaving 12 bases between the germline ends. The CDR3 loop reads CASSLDVGEKLFF. Here the CDR3 DNA reads TGTGCCAGCAGCTTGGACGTGGGGGAAAAACTGTTTTTT.

This clonotype showed up just a few times. The chain couples TRBV6-5 to TRBJ2-3, with D possibly being TRBD1 or TRBD2 (5 bases each). The CDR3 runs 17 residues. Trimming took 2 bases from V and 4 from J, leaving 19 bases between them. The germline V gene encodes CDR1 MNHEY and CDR2 SVGAGI. CDR3 in amino acids: CASSYARGARGADTQYF. CDR3 coding DNA: TGTGCCAGCAGTTACGCCCGGGGCGCCCGGGGTGCAGATACGCAGTATTTT.

The rearrangement links TRBV20-1 to TRBJ2-1, with 11 nucleotides matching TRBD2. The CDR3 length is 15 residues. Unmatched junction bases numbered 7, after V lost 1 base and J lost 8 bases. Germline lookup yields CDR1 DFQATT and CDR2 SNEGSKA (reference sequence). CDR3 in amino acids: CSARGTSGRADEQFF. CDR3 bases: TGCAGTGCTAGAGGGACTAGCGGGCGGGCCGATGAGCAGTTCTTC.

The V and J genes are TRBV7-2 and TRBJ1-5; 9 nucleotides match TRBD1. Germline CDR1 is SGHTA and CDR2 is FQGNSA. The CDR3 length is 16 residues. Losses at the gene ends were 5 bases for V and 6 bases for J; bases not matched to a gene: 11. CDR3 residues: CASSLSYRGQGQPQHF. Written as DNA, the CDR3 is TGTGCCAGCAGCCTCTCATACAGGGGGCAAGGTCAGCCCCAGCATTTT.

This clonotype showed up many times. This chain connects TRBV6-2 or TRBV6-3 to TRBJ1-2; TRBD1 matches 9 bases. Germline CDR1 reads MNHEY; CDR2 reads SVGEGT. Germline trimming cut 6 bases from V and 9 bases from J; bases unmatched to any gene: 14. The CDR3 spans 15 residues. The CDR3 loop reads CASRPGQGSAGRYTF. Here the CDR3 DNA reads TGTGCCAGCAGACCCGGACAGGGGTCGGCCGGTCGCTACACCTTC.

This clonotype was seen more than once but under ten times. The CDR3 DNA sequence: TGCAGTGCTAGGCCACAGGGGAACCCCTACGAGCAGTACTTC. It specifies CSARPQGNPYEQYF. V and J are TRBV20-1 and TRBJ2-7; 7 positions match TRBD1. CDR1 and CDR2 from the germline V gene are DFQATT and SNEGSKA (reference sequence). Germline trimming cut 3 bases from V and 2 bases from J; bases unmatched to any gene: 7. The CDR3 extends over 14 amino acids.